This T cell receptor (beta chain) emerged from a study of T cells in Graves' hyperthyroidism and ophthalmopathy. Amplification of TCR beta CDR3 regions was performed using RNA transcripts as template. RT-PCR in the first round (using the HTBI primer set) targeted the TCR CDR3. TCRdb re-analysed the multiplex PCR reads in MiXCR, keeping a single row per CDR3 protein. This sample has 450,000 to 700,000 distinct CDR3 sequences, with roughly 46% found just once. V gave up 7 bases and J gave up 1 base; unmatched junction bases: 4. The germline gives CDR1 LNHNV, CDR2 YYDKDF (reference sequence). CDR3 length: 14 residues. Lactation, pregnancy, other autoimmune disease or uncontrolled infection led to exclusion of patients. Diagnoses were made from clinical symptoms, serum measures (thyroxine and TRAb), thyroid ultrasound and orbital computed tomography. Study results and limitations: Blood samples included most of the expanded thyroid clonotypes exceeding 0.001. Ophthalmopathy, which appeared later, was predicted by the model a median roughly 6.4 months before onset.

Points on this clonotype: Its target is unknown.

Sequences were obtained from peripheral blood or thyroid tissue (not recorded which). The chain has TRBV15 and TRBJ1-5; 7 bases fit TRBD1. The receptor was isolated from an adult woman with Graves' disease, either hyperthyroidism or ophthalmopathy (not recorded which). CDR3 sequence reads: CATKGAGSNQPQHF. The CDR3 nucleotides are TGTGCCACCAAGGGGGCTGGGAGCAATCAGCCCCAGCATTTT.